These 20 T cell receptor beta chains came from one sample sequenced in a study of blood T cell repertoires in COVID-19. Libraries were prepared by immunoSEQ multiplex PCR; TCRdb keeps only in-frame clonotypes and omits some of them. Of under 95,000 clones in the sample, 70% to 90% were seen once. Material for sequencing was peripheral blood. The receptors were gathered from a woman of 80 years or more with COVID-19, enrolled during active disease.

The chain links TRBV7-8 to TRBJ1-1; 7 positions agree with TRBD1. This CDR3 region has 15 residues. The V segment lost 5 bases and the J segment 3 bases; nucleotides outside the gene matches: 9. CDR1 is SGHVS and CDR2 is FQNEAQ in the germline V gene. CDR3 amino acids: CASSADRVGYTEAFF. CDR3 DNA: TGTGCCAGCAGCGCAGACAGGGTAGGATACACTGAAGCTTTCTTT.

This sequence joins TRBV7-9 and TRBJ2-7; 8 bases match TRBD2. The CDR3 contains 15 residues. V dropped 1 base and J dropped 2; count of bases not matched to a gene: 4. Germline CDR1 SEHNR, CDR2 FQNEAQ (reference sequence). For the CDR3, the DNA is TGTGCCAGCAGCTTAGATTCTAGCGGGCCCTACGAGCAGTACTTC. Protein sequence: CASSLDSSGPYEQYF.

The rearrangement uses TRBV5-1 and TRBJ2-1, with a possible D match to TRBD2 (5 bases). The germline V and J ends were trimmed by 1 base and 4 bases, with 12 bases remaining between them. The CDR3 length is 15 residues. CDR1 SGHRS and CDR2 YFSETQ come from the germline V gene. The CDR3 spells CASSLLDLRYNEQFF. The CDR3 DNA reads TGCGCCAGCAGCTTGTTGGACTTGCGGTACAATGAGCAGTTCTTC.

Only one count was recorded for this clone. The rearrangement uses TRBV18 and TRBJ2-7; D not resolved. Trimming removed 5 bases at V and 3 bases at J, with 14 bases between. The CDR3 runs to 14 residues. Looked up from germline, CDR1 is KGHSH and CDR2 is LQKENI. The CDR3: CASSGLGASYEQYF. CDR3 DNA sequence: TGTGCCAGCTCAGGTCTCGGAGCGAGCTACGAGCAGTACTTC.

V is TRBV16 and J is TRBJ1-2, with TRBD1 matching 7 bases. The CDR3 is 13 residues long. The V and J ends lost 6 bases and 2 bases, in that order; junction bases with no gene match: 3. Germline V CDR1 and CDR2: KGHSY, FQNENV. In nucleotides, the CDR3 is TGTGCCAGCAGTCGGGACAGCAACTATGGCTACACCTTC. Its translation: CASSRDSNYGYTF.

This clone was detected once. The V gene is TRBV27, the J gene TRBJ1-1; the D is unclear. V was clipped by 0 bases and J by 4 bases, with 12 bases between them. The germline V gene has CDR1 MNHEY and CDR2 SMNVEV (reference sequence). The CDR3 contains 15 residues. CDR3 residues: CASSLSRLRSTEAFF. For the CDR3, the DNA is TGTGCCAGCAGTTTATCGAGGCTCCGGAGCACTGAAGCTTTCTTT.

J is TRBJ1-2 and V is TRBV27, with D unclear. The V end was cut by 2 bases, the J end by 7 bases, with 17 bases between. From germline, CDR1 is MNHEY and CDR2 SMNVEV (reference sequence). The CDR3 totals 15 residues. Here the CDR3 reads CASSLGQERAGGYTF. The DNA for the CDR3 is TGTGCCAGCAGTTTAGGGCAGGAGAGGGCAGGTGGCTACACCTTC.

The chain links TRBV5-1 to TRBJ2-2; the match to TRBD2 covers 7 bases. Germline lookup yields CDR1 SGHRS and CDR2 YFSETQ. The CDR3 has 15 amino acids. Unmatched junction bases numbered 15, after V lost 9 bases and J lost 7 bases. This CDR3 is CATSSSGEVGGELFF. CDR3 sequence (DNA): TGCGCCACCTCGTCTAGCGGAGAGGTGGGCGGGGAGCTGTTTTTT.

This chain links TRBV5-1 with TRBJ2-5; 12 bases map to TRBD2. CDR3 length equals 17 residues. The junction had 8 bases not matched to a gene; V was cut back by 4 bases and J by 1 base. Germline CDR1 is SGHRS and CDR2 is YFSETQ. CDR3 sequence: CASSTQTSGRGQETQYF. CDR3 DNA sequence: TGCGCCAGCAGCACCCAGACTAGCGGGAGAGGCCAAGAGACCCAGTACTTC.

The chain employs TRBV28 and TRBJ1-2; D not certain. The V and J ends lost 5 bases and 2 bases respectively, with 9 bases between them. CDR3 size: 13 residues. Per germline, CDR1 MDHEN and CDR2 SYDVKM. The CDR3 DNA follows: TGTGCCAGCAGTGAGACTTTAAACTATGGCTACACCTTC. Translation gives CASSETLNYGYTF.

The CDR3 DNA reads as TGTGCCAGCAGCCTCGGACTCTCGAACACCGGGGAGCTGTTTTTT. This gives the protein CASSLGLSNTGELFF. V and J are TRBV9 and TRBJ2-2, with a tentative D call TRBD2 (5 bases). The germline V gene encodes CDR1 SGDLS and CDR2 YYNGEE. CDR3 length equals 15 residues. V was trimmed by 4 bases and J by 0 bases, leaving 10 bases between them.

V gene TRBV6-6 combines with J gene TRBJ2-5; the match to TRBD2 covers 11 bases. Looked up from germline, CDR1 is MNHNY and CDR2 is SVGAGI (reference sequence). The CDR3 length is 16 residues. The ends lost 4 bases at V and 4 bases at J; junction bases unmatched: 8. CDR3 sequence reads: CASSWSSGRARETQYF. For the CDR3, the DNA is TGTGCCAGCAGTTGGAGTAGCGGGAGGGCCAGAGAGACCCAGTACTTC.

The chain carries TRBV2 and TRBJ2-5; 7 bases fit TRBD2. V lost 4 bases to trimming and J lost 5 bases; unmatched junction nucleotides: 1. The V gene's germline CDR1 is SNHLY and CDR2 FYNNEI. The CDR3 sequence is 12 residues long. CDR3 sequence: CASSGRGETQYF. As DNA, the CDR3 is TGTGCCAGCAGTGGGCGGGGGGAGACCCAGTACTTC.

The V gene is TRBV6-4, the J gene TRBJ1-1, with a weak D call TRBD1 (6 bases). The germline V gene has CDR1 MRHNA and CDR2 SNTAGT. V was trimmed by 3 bases and J by 4 bases, leaving 9 bases between them. This CDR3 is 13 amino acids long. CDR3 nucleotide sequence: TGTGCCAGCAGTGAACAGGGAACCACTGAAGCTTTCTTT. Translating gives CASSEQGTTEAFF.

The chain links TRBV5-1 to TRBJ2-7, with 8 bases identical to TRBD1. This CDR3 region has 14 residues. V trimming: 4 bases; J trimming: 1 base; junction bases outside the gene matches: 4. CDR1 and CDR2 (germline): SGHRS, YFSETQ. The CDR3 DNA reads TGCGCCAGCAGCAACCGGGACAGGTCCTACGAGCAGTACTTC. This gives the protein CASSNRDRSYEQYF.

V and J are TRBV19 and TRBJ1-6; 8 positions agree with TRBD1. Trimming cost V 5 bases and J 6 bases; bases outside gene matches: 3. The length of the CDR3 is 14 residues. Germline lookup yields CDR1 LNHDA and CDR2 SQIVND (reference sequence). As DNA, the CDR3 is TGTGCCAGTAGTCCAGGACAGGGTAATTCACCCCTCCACTTT. Its protein is CASSPGQGNSPLHF.

The V call is TRBV5-8, the J call TRBJ2-7, with D possibly being TRBD2 (5 bases). Germline lookup yields CDR1 SGHTS and CDR2 YDEGEE. Trimming pared 3 bases from V and 2 bases from J, leaving 15 bases between. The CDR3 runs to 15 residues. The CDR3 sequence: CASSSRTPSPYEQYF. The CDR3 DNA sequence: TGTGCCAGCAGCTCACGGACCCCTAGCCCCTACGAGCAGTACTTC.

The chain uses TRBV13 and TRBJ2-3, with 12 bases identical to TRBD2. J lost 5 bases, V lost 5 bases, and 8 bases had no gene match. The CDR3 runs 16 residues. The germline V gene encodes CDR1 PRHDT and CDR2 FYEKMQ (reference sequence). The CDR3 DNA sequence: TGTGCCAGCAGCCACTCTAGCGGGGGGGCCGTAGATACGCAGTATTTT. This gives the protein CASSHSSGGAVDTQYF.

V is TRBV4-1 and J is TRBJ2-5; D call uncertain. Trimming took off 2 bases at V and 2 bases at J, with 9 bases between the two ends. This CDR3 spans 14 amino acids. Looked up from germline, CDR1 is MGHRA and CDR2 is YSYEKL. The CDR3 DNA sequence: TGCGCCAGCAGCCAAAATTGGCCTCAAGAGACCCAGTACTTC. Encoded protein: CASSQNWPQETQYF.

V gene TRBV28 combines with J gene TRBJ2-3, with 8 bases that match TRBD2. This CDR3 is built from 15 residues. Looked up from germline, CDR1 is MDHEN and CDR2 is SYDVKM. V gave up 6 bases and J gave up 1 base; unmatched junction bases: 6. The CDR3 sequence is CASSTGGVGTDTQYF. CDR3 DNA sequence: TGTGCCAGCAGCACGGGGGGGGTGGGCACAGATACGCAGTATTTT.